This T cell receptor beta chain emerged from a study of blood T cell repertoires in COVID-19. The table came from immunoSEQ multiplex PCR; TCRdb's copy has only in-frame clones and leaves some out. The sample records about 460,000 clones, 88% being singletons. This clone was seen once. Germline V gives CDR1 SGHAT, CDR2 FQNNGV. The CDR3 sequence is 14 residues long. The V and J ends lost 1 base and 0 bases respectively, with 7 bases between them. V and J are TRBV11-2 and TRBJ2-7, with unresolved D. Sequences were obtained from PBMCs or T cells enriched from blood (not recorded which). The sequence was collected from a woman aged 60-75 years who had recovered from COVID-19. CDR3 protein: CASSLGYTSYEQYV. CDR3 DNA sequence: TGTGCCAGCAGCTTAGGGTACACCTCCTACGAGCAGTACGTC.